This record covers a single T cell receptor beta chain. A few counts support this clonotype. Its antigen is currently not known. No base qualities exist here, and no much larger clone lies one base off it. The source of the sample is a study of T cells after yellow fever vaccination (dated by TCRdb to the late 2010s). With regard to the full study: The SMART-Seq v4 Ultra Low Input RNA kit was used to prepare libraries from fractions with low cell numbers. Bulk TCR alpha and beta repertoires were sequenced longitudinally to track T-cell clones before and after primary and booster YFV17D yellow fever vaccination. Blood was drawn at multiple timepoints before and after primary and secondary immunization, with bulk PBMC replicates and cell subsets isolated. Two healthy male donors, one aged 18 to 30 and one aged 30 to 40 years, were included in the cohort.

General findings and caveats noted by the study authors: Most clones expanded after primary vaccination (around 97% of CD4 and about 85% of CD8) were re-detected after the booster, suggesting that broad memory maintenance occurred. Because the study included only a couple of donors, the extent to which the findings can be generalized is limited. A small fraction of clonotypes showed up in both the CD4 and CD8 compartments, probably as a result of convergent recombination. Because abundant contaminating clonotypes from the bulk population could be contained in FACS-sorted repertoires, computational filtering was required. Compared with the primary T-cell response, the secondary T-cell response was faster but weaker, reaching its peak on day 5 rather than on day 15.

TCR cDNA was synthesized by 5'RACE template switching, which introduced a universal primer site and unique molecular identifiers. cDNA synthesis was primed from both the TCR alpha and TCR beta constant segments. Two PCR steps were used to amplify libraries, with sample barcodes and sequencing adapters being added in the second step. Sequencing of the libraries was done on either Illumina HiSeq 2500 (2x100 bp) or NovaSeq (2x150 bp). Turning to the authors' computational methods: Reads were demultiplexed and collapsed into UMI consensus sequences with MIGEC, and V(D)J alignment was performed with MiXCR. Using edgeR on replicate PBMC samples, clonotypes were called vaccine-responding if FDR was below 0.01 and the log2 fold change was above 5 up to day 15. Each bulk clonotype received a CD4 or CD8 identity based on whether the sequenced CD4 or CD8 repertoire contained that clonotype at higher abundance. TCRdb cleaned the public reads at Q25 with fastp, built clones with MiXCR and kept in-frame beta chains. Entries are consolidated by CDR3 protein sequence, retaining the most common genes and DNA. Here the V and J calls rest on TCRdb's processing, not on the authors' analysis. In all, the sample holds 550,000 or so distinct CDR3 sequences, and roughly 21% of those were seen once. The ten most abundant clones make up around 15% of the sample.

From its cysteine to its phenylalanine, the CDR3 spans 17 amino acids. Left in the record is the CDR3 DNA by itself, 51 bases read in frame from the first base. Via the germline V gene, CDR1 is SGHTA and CDR2 FQGNSA. Unmatched junction bases come to 3, with V trimmed by 1 base and J by 0 bases. The sample's treatment or condition label is to be understood as: live attenuated yellow fever vaccine strain. At each blood-draw timepoint, two biological replicates of bulk PBMCs were collected. A standard Ficoll-Paque protocol was used to isolate PBMCs from peripheral blood. TriZol was used to extract RNA from bulk PBMCs, CD4 and CD8 fractions, and dextramer-positive and dextramer-negative fractions.

The rearranged segments are TRBV7-2 and TRBJ2-1, with 10 bases aligning to TRBD2. The TCR comes from a man younger than 45 who received the YFV17D yellow fever vaccine. Sequencing was performed on PBMCs, taken 15 days after the yellow fever booster vaccination. This receptor carries the CDR3 CASSLVASGGSYNEQFF. The DNA sequence reads TGTGCCAGCAGCTTAGTTGCTAGCGGGGGCTCCTACAATGAGCAGTTCTTC.